The 15 T cell receptor beta chains below were found in one sample sequenced in a study of blood T cell repertoires in COVID-19. The data were produced by immunoSEQ multiplex PCR, yet TCRdb's version contains in-frame clones alone and is incomplete. The sample consists of about 87,000 clones, about 71% of them appearing once. Sequences were obtained from peripheral blood. The receptors stem from a woman aged 45-65 years with acute or convalescent COVID-19.

This chain uses TRBV19 with TRBJ1-5, with D perhaps TRBD1 (6 bases). Germline V CDR1 and CDR2: LNHDA, SQIVND (reference sequence). Trimming left V 3 bases short and J 0 bases short, with 9 bases between. This CDR3 comprises 15 residues. The CDR3 nucleotides read TGTGCCAGTAGTATCCCAGGGGATAGCAATCAGCCCCAGCATTTT. Protein: CASSIPGDSNQPQHF.

The genes are TRBV12-3 or TRBV12-4 and TRBJ1-6, with 9 bases lining up with TRBD1. V lost 6 bases, J lost 10 bases, and 4 bases stayed unmatched. The CDR3 is 13 amino acids. CDR3 amino acids: CASRGQGDSPLHF. The CDR3 DNA is TGTGCCAGCAGGGGACAGGGAGACTCACCCCTCCACTTT.

The sample holds many counts of this clone. The J gene is TRBJ1-5, the V gene TRBV30; D gene unclear. CDR3 size: 14 residues. Germline V gene sequence: CDR1 GTSNPN, CDR2 SVGIG (reference sequence). V lost 1 base, J lost 1 base, and 8 bases lay in between. CDR3 protein: CAWSGGLSNQPQHF. The CDR3 bases are TGTGCCTGGAGTGGAGGATTGAGCAATCAGCCCCAGCATTTT.

The V call is TRBV15, the J call TRBJ2-5; D is undetermined. The CDR3 is 15 residues long. Germline V gene data show CDR1 as LNHNV and CDR2 as YYDKDF (reference sequence). V was cut by 0 bases and J by 5 bases, with 13 bases left in between. Here the CDR3 DNA reads TGTGCCACCAGCAGAGATAAGAGCGTTGAGGAGACCCAGTACTTC. Translation: CATSRDKSVEETQYF.

CDR3 DNA sequence: TGTTCGACCAAGAGGACTGAAGCTTTCTTT. This codes for CSTKRTEAFF. The chain combines TRBV6-5 with TRBJ1-1; D remains unclear. CDR1 and CDR2 from the germline V gene are MNHEY and SVGAGI. This CDR3 has 10 amino acids.

The CDR3 region has the DNA TGTGCCAGCAGCTTGGGAGTCACCCAGTACTTC. Encoded protein: CASSLGVTQYF. The chain uses TRBV5-6 and TRBJ2-7; D is undetermined. Germline V CDR1 and CDR2: SGHDT, YYEEEE. Trimming removed 0 bases from V and 10 bases from J, with 8 bases in between. This CDR3 has 11 residues.

The rearrangement links TRBV5-4 to TRBJ2-7; D possibly corresponds to TRBD1 (5 bases). The CDR3 runs to 16 residues. The V end was cut by 7 bases, the J end by 6 bases, with 26 bases between. The germline CDR1 and CDR2 sequences are SGHNT and YYREEE (reference sequence). The DNA for the CDR3 is TGTGCCAGCCGATTTCGAACAGGCACAAATGGCCCCGAGCAGTACTTC. The encoded protein is CASRFRTGTNGPEQYF. Full variable domain (missing parts from reference TRBV5-4 and TRBJ2-7): ETGVTQSPTHLIKTRGQQVTLRCSSQSGHNTVSWYQQALGQGPQFIFQYYREEENGRGNFPPRFSGLQFPNYSSELNVNALELDDSALYLCASRFRTGTNGPEQYFGPGTRLTVT.

This clone was seen a handful of times. The chain uses TRBV2 and TRBJ1-6; 7 nucleotides line up with TRBD1. Germline loops: CDR1 SNHLY, CDR2 FYNNEI. After removal of 2 bases from V and 7 bases from J, the junction contained 5 bases not matched to a gene. This CDR3 has 15 residues. CDR3 DNA sequence: TGTGCCAGCAGTGAAAACAGGGGAAACAATTCACCCCTCCACTTT. Protein product: CASSENRGNNSPLHF. Combining the CDR3 with reference TRBV2 and TRBJ1-6 gives the whole variable domain EPEVTQTPSHQVTQMGQEVILRCVPISNHLYFYWYRQILGQKVEFLVSFYNNEISEKSEIFDDQFSVERPDGSNFTLKIRSTKLEDSAMYFCASSENRGNNSPLHFGNGTRLTVT.

The V call is TRBV2, the J call TRBJ2-1; 10 nucleotides agree with TRBD2. Germline loops: CDR1 SNHLY, CDR2 FYNNEI. J lost 5 bases, V lost 6 bases, and 7 bases had no gene match. The CDR3 consists of 15 residues. CDR3 sequence: CASRATSGENNEQFF. Here the CDR3 DNA reads TGTGCCAGCAGGGCAACTAGCGGGGAGAACAATGAGCAGTTCTTC.

The chain joins TRBV9 to TRBJ1-1; the D gene is possibly TRBD1 (5 bases). V was clipped by 4 bases and J by 3 bases, with 10 bases between them. In germline, CDR1 is SGDLS, CDR2 YYNGEE. CDR3 length equals 13 residues. In nucleotides, the CDR3 is TGTGCCAGCAGCCCCCAAGGGGACACTGAAGCTTTCTTT. Translated, it gives CASSPQGDTEAFF.

This clone was detected only a few times. V gene TRBV6-2 or TRBV6-3 combines with J gene TRBJ1-2, with 7 bases aligning to TRBD1. Looked up from germline, CDR1 is MNHEY and CDR2 is SVGEGT. The CDR3 spans 15 residues. J lost 3 bases, V lost 6 bases, and 10 bases had no gene match. The CDR3 here is CASSDRGTVDYGYTF. DNA for the CDR3: TGTGCCAGCAGCGACCGGGGGACAGTAGACTATGGCTACACCTTC.

V is TRBV29-1 and J is TRBJ1-1, with D unresolved. This CDR3 region has 14 residues. The germline CDR1 and CDR2 sequences are SQVTM and ANQGSEA. V lost 2 bases, J lost 4 bases, and 14 bases lay in between. In DNA form, the CDR3 reads TGCAGCGTTGAATATACCTCCGTCGGCACTGAAGCTTTCTTT. Translation: CSVEYTSVGTEAFF. Complete variable domain (other parts from reference TRBV29-1 and TRBJ1-1): SAVISQKPSRDICQRGTSLTIQCQVDSQVTMMFWYRQQPGQSLTLIATANQGSEATYESGFVIDKFPISRPNLTFSTLTVSNMSPEDSSIYLCSVEYTSVGTEAFFGQGTRLTVV.

V usage is TRBV2 and J usage is TRBJ1-5, with 8 bases lining up with TRBD1. Germline V gives CDR1 SNHLY, CDR2 FYNNEI. With V trimmed by 6 bases and J by 0 bases, 7 bases remained unmatched. This CDR3 contains 16 residues. This CDR3 is CASRTQDRGSNQPQHF. In DNA form, the CDR3 reads TGTGCCAGCAGAACCCAAGACAGGGGTAGCAATCAGCCCCAGCATTTT.

The rearrangement joins TRBV6-6 to TRBJ1-2; no reliable D call. Trimming pared 5 bases from V and 0 bases from J, leaving 16 bases between. Germline values: CDR1 MNHNY, CDR2 SVGAGI (reference sequence). There are 16 residues in the CDR3. The CDR3: CASSHPLGSSNYGYTF. The CDR3 DNA follows: TGTGCCAGCAGTCACCCGTTGGGGAGCTCTAACTATGGCTACACCTTC.

V is TRBV5-1 and J is TRBJ2-7, with D possibly TRBD1 on 6 matching bases. This CDR3 has 14 residues. The germline V gene has CDR1 SGHRS and CDR2 YFSETQ. Trimming pared 4 bases from V and 5 bases from J, leaving 16 bases between. CDR3 region: CASSAQGMRNEQYF. In nucleotides, the CDR3 is TGCGCCAGCAGCGCTCAGGGGATGAGAAACGAGCAGTACTTC.